The entry that follows covers one T cell receptor (beta chain) sequence. The antigen it binds to is not known. Qualities for individual bases were not recorded, and no much larger clone is one base off. With the library built for alpha chains, this beta chain is off target and its frequency is not meaningful. The library relied on 5' RACE. The sequencer listed for this sample is NextSeq 500. In the TCR library protocol, a unique molecular identifier was attached to each TCR cDNA molecule so that PCR and sequencing errors could be corrected. As for the original processing: TCR identification, UMI-based error correction and CDR3 extraction were performed with Decombinator tools. Expanded TCRs were defined as those above a frequency of 2 per 1,000, corresponding to the top 1% of the tumor frequency distribution. Expanded tumor TCRs statistically deemed absent (corrected P<0.05) from at least one tumor region were classed as regional, and all other expanded tumor TCRs were classed as ubiquitous. Renyi diversity was computed with the R vegan package after each repertoire had been subsampled 100 times to 5,000 TCRs. CDR3 similarity networks were built from amino acid triplet string-kernel similarity, connecting CDR3s with pairwise similarity above 0.82. TCRdb passed the public sequencing reads through fastp at Q25 and MiXCR, retaining productive beta sequences. Each record represents a unique CDR3 protein, reported with the most common genes and DNA among its rows. TCRdb's processing, not the authors' own work, is the source of the V and J calls. Recorded for this sample are under 550 distinct CDR3 sequences; more than 15% of them occurred a single time. The ten top clones hold 27% of the sample.

These data are taken from a study of spatial heterogeneity in lung cancer (dated by TCRdb to 2018 to 2020). At the level of the whole study: Beta-chain transcripts were consistently detected in greater numbers than alpha-chain transcripts, which likely reflects a higher abundance of beta-chain transcripts. The study linked features of the TCR repertoire to counts of nonsynonymous mutations, which were determined by whole-exome sequencing of tumor tissue. Both alpha and beta chains were TCR-sequenced in approximately 200 tumor regions, about 64 matched nontumor lung samples and approximately 50 PBMC samples obtained at surgery. In non-small cell lung cancer, the study made a quantitative comparison of TCR alpha and beta repertoires among multiple tumor regions, matched nontumor lung and blood. In tumor regions, TCR transcript counts showed a strong correlation with a T cell transcriptional module score from matched bulk RNA-seq. In the raw uncorrected reads, each unique combination of TCR and UMI appeared more than ten times on average. Beyond this particular receptor, the publication reports: The tumor nonsynonymous mutation count correlated with the number of expanded alpha and beta TCRs within the tumor. Confirming at a functional level the hypothesis that regional TCRs recognize regional mutations was considered to require additional single-cell paired TCR alpha and beta sequencing. Estimated TCR-seq coverage of tumor T cells was only around 6.7% for alpha chains and approximately 14% for beta chains. The count of ubiquitous expanded TCRs correlated with the count of ubiquitous nonsynonymous mutations, and the count of regional expanded TCRs correlated with the count of regional nonsynonymous mutations.

Explained via the paper, the time point label denotes: sample taken at primary tumor resection. Samples were obtained from about 75 patients with early-stage, untreated non-small cell lung cancer from the lung TRACERx cohort. Without any cell sorting, TCR sequencing was performed on whole RNA extracted either from tumor and nontumor lung tissue or from cryopreserved PBMC samples. Only patients for whom sufficient RNA was available from at least two tumor regions were selected for TCR sequencing. Tumor and adjacent nontumor lung specimens were reviewed by a lung pathologist before selection. CDR1 MNHNS and CDR2 SASEGT were looked up in the germline V gene. V lost 7 bases and J lost 6 bases; the stretch between them is 9 bases long. The CDR3 covers 12 residues, taking in both the cysteine and the phenylalanine. Only the CDR3 region is kept as DNA, spanning 36 bases read in frame from base 1.

This sequence was found in a female donor with early-stage non-small cell lung cancer. Sequencing used lung tumor tissue, obtained at surgery. The V gene is TRBV6-1 and the J gene is TRBJ2-2, and possibly TRBD1, on 7 matching bases. The DNA is TGTGCCAGCACCAGGGGGGCCGGGGAGCTGTTTTTT. Its protein reads: CASTRGAGELFF.